The present TCR beta chain was sequenced within a study of shared clonotypes between healthy human individuals. Study-wide background: The donor pool was made up of a couple of women and a few men aged 18 to 49.

Using immunoSEQ multiplex PCR, the repertoire was profiled, and TCRdb retains in-frame clones only, with some absent. Here the sample spans approximately 2.1 million clones, 93% being singletons. This CDR3 contains 14 residues. The V gene's germline CDR1 is MNHNY and CDR2 SVGAGI (reference sequence). With 5 bases clipped from V and 6 bases from J, the junction kept 10 bases outside the gene matches. The CD4+ fraction was divided into a CD45RA+ naive subset and a CD45RA-negative memory subset. Sequencing used naive CD4+ T cells from PBMCs. As for subset: CD45RA+ positively selected. The rearrangement joins TRBV6-6 to TRBJ2-7, with 7 positions matching TRBD1. This TCR was sampled from a man in his late teens or twenties in good health. Some clones in this sample may be carry-over from other donors' samples. This chain's CDR3 is CASSPRTGPTEQYF. CDR3 in DNA: TGTGCCAGCAGTCCCCGGACAGGTCCTACCGAGCAGTACTTC.